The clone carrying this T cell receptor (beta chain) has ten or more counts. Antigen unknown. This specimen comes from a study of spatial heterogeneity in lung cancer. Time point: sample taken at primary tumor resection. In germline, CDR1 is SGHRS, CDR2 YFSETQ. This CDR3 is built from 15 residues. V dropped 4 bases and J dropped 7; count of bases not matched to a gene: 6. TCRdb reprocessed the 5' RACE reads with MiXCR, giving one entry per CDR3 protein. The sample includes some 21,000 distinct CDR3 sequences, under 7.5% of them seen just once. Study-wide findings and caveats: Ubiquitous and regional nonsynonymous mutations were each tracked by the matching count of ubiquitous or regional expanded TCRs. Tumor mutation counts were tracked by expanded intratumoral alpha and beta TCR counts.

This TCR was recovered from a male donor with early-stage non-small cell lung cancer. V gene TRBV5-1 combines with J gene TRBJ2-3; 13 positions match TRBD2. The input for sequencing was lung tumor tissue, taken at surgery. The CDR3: CASSPTSGGPNTQYF. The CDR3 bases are TGCGCCAGCAGCCCGACTAGCGGGGGGCCTAATACGCAGTATTTT.